This T cell receptor beta chain was obtained from a study of beta chain features in type 1 diabetes. Germline V gene lookup returns CDR1 MDHEN and CDR2 SYDVKM. The CDR3 spans 14 residues. V was clipped by 3 bases and J by 4 bases; unmatched bases: 4. Staining for CD45RO/CCR7/CD25/CD127/CD95/CD27 allowed sorting of CD4+ naive, central memory, regulatory and stem cell-like memory cells. Findings and caveats of the study: The study found fewer insertions and more deletions at VDJ junctions in type 1 diabetes patients.

With regard to this clone: The antigen is unknown.

Expressed TCRB transcripts were sequenced, since all the RNA that had been isolated was reverse transcribed. Generated by immunoSEQ multiplex PCR, the TCRdb table keeps only in-frame clones and is missing some. Of fewer than 900,000 clones in the sample, 17% were seen once. This clonotype originated in a woman aged 18-29 years in good health. V usage is TRBV28 and J usage is TRBJ1-2, with TRBD1 matching 8 bases. The sample consisted of naive CD4+ T cells from blood. The CDR3: CASSLGTGLYGYTF. CDR3 coding DNA: TGTGCCAGCAGTTTGGGGACAGGTCTCTATGGCTACACCTTC.